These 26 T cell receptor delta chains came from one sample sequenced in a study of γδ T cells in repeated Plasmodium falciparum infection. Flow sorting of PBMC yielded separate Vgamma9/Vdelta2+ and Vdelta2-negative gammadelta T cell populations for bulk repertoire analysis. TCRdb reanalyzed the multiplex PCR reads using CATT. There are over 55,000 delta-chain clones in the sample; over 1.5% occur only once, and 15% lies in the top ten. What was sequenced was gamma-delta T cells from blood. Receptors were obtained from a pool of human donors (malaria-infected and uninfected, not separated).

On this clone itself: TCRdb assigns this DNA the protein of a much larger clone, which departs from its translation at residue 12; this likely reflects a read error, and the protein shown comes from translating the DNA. CDR3: CALGDRRAGGYGLYTDKLIF. Written as DNA, the CDR3 is TGTGCTCTTGGGGACCGGAGAGCTGGGGGATACGGGTTGTACACCGATAAACTCATCTTT. The rearrangement uses TRDV1 and TRDJ1; 12 bases line up with TRDD3. The J gene, left out of TCRdb, was set here by checking the DNA against germline. V dropped 3 bases and J dropped 0; count of bases not matched to a gene: 14. The CDR3 covers 20 residues. Germline V gives CDR1 TSWWSYY, CDR2 QGS.

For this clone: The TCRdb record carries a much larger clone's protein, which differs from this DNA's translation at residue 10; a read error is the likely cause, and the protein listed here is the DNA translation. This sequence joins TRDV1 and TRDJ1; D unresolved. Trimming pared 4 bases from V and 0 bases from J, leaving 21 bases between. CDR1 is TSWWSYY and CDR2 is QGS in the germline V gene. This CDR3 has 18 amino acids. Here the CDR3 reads CALGVHRAQAEYTDKLIF. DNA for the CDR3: TGTGCTCTTGGGGTCCATCGAGCCCAGGCCGAGTACACCGATAAACTCATCTTT.

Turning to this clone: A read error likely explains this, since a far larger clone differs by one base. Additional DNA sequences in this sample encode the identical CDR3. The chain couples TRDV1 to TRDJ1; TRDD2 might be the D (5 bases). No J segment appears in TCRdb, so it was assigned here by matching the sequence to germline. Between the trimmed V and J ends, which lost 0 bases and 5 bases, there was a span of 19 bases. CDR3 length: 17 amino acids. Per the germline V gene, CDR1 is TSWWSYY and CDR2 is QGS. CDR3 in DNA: TGTGCTCTTGGGGAACTGGGTCCTAAGGGCTTGGGTGATAAACTCATCTTT. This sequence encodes CALGELGPKGLGDKLIF.

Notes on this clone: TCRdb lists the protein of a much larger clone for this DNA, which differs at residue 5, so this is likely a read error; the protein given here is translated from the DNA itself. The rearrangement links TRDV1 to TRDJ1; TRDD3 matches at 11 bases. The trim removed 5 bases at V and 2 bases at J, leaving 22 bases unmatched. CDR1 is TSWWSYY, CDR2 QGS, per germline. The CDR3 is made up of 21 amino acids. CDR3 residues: CALGQQAFNWLLGDTTDKLIF. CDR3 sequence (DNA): TGTGCTCTTGGGCAACAGGCTTTCAATTGGCTGCTGGGGGATACAACCGATAAACTCATCTTT.

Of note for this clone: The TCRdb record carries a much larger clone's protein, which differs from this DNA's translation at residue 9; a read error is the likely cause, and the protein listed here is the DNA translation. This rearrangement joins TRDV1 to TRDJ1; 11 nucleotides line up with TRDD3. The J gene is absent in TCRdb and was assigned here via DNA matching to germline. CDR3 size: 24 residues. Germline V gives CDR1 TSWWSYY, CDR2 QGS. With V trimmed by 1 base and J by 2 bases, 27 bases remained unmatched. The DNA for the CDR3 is TGTGCTCTTGGGGAACCTAGGGTACCCGTCCGTGCCTTACTGGGGGATAATTTGACCGATAAACTCATCTTT. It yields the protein CALGEPRVPVRALLGDNLTDKLIF.

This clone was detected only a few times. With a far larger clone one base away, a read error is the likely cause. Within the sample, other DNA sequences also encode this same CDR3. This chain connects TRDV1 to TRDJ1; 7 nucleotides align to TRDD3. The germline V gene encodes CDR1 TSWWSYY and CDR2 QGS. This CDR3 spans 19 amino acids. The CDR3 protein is CALGGGVLRIRSYTDKLIF. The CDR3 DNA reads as TGTGCTCTTGGGGGGGGCGTCCTCAGGATACGCTCGTACACCGATAAACTCATTTTT.

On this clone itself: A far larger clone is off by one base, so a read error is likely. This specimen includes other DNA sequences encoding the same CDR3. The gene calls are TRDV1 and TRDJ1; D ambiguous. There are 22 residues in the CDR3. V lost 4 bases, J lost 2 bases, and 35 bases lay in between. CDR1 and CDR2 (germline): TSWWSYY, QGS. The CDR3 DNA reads TGTGCTCTTGGGGGCCTCCCTTTCCCCGAAAGGCGACCCACGAAGAAGACCGATAAACTCATCTTT. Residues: CALGGLPFPERRPTKKTDKLIF.

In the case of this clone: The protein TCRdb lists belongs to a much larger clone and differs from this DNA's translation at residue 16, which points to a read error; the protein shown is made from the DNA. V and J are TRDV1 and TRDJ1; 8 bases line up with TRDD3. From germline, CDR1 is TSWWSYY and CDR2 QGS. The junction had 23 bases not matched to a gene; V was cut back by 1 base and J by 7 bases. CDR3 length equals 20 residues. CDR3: CALGEQGLYGVLGGGGKLIF. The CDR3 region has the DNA TGTGCTCTTGGGGAACAAGGACTTTACGGCGTACTGGGGGGAGGCGGTAAACTCATCTTT.

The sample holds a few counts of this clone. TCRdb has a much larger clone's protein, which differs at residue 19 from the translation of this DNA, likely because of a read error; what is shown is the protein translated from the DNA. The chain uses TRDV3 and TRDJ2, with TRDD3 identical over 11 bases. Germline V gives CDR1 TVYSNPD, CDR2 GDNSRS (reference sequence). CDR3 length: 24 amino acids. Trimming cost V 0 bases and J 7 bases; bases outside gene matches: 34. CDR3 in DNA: TGTGCCTTTAGATTCTACCGGAACTACGAGGGAATTTACTGGGGGATAGTGGTTAAAGCACAACTCTTCTTT. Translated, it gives CAFRFYRNYEGIYWGIVVKAQLFF.

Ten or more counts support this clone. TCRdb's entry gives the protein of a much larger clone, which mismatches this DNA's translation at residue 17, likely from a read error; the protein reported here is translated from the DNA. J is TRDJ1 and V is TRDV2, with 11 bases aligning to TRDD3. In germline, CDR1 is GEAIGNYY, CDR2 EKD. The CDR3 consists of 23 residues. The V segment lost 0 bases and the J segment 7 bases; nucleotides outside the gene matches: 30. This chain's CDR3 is CACDTAPARGVGDTTYPPGKLIF. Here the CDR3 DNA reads TGTGCCTGTGACACCGCCCCGGCACGTGGAGTGGGGGATACGACCTACCCACCTGGTAAACTCATCTTT.

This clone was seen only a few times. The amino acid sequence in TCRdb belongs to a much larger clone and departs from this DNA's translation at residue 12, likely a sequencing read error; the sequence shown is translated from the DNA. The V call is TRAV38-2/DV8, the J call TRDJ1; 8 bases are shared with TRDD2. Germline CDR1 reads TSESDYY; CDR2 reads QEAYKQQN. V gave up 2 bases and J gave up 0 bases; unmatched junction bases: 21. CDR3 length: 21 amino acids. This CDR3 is CAYRRVFLRGGEPYYTDKLIF. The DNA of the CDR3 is TGTGCTTATAGGAGGGTCTTCCTACGGGGTGGGGAACCCTACTACACCGATAAACTCATCTTT.

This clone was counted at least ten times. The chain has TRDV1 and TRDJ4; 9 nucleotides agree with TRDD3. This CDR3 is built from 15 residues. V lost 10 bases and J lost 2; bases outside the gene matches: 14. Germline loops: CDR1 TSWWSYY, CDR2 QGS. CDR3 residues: CARRGLSGDTRPLIF. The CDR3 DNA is TGTGCTCGGAGGGGCTTATCTGGGGATACGAGACCCCTGATCTTT.

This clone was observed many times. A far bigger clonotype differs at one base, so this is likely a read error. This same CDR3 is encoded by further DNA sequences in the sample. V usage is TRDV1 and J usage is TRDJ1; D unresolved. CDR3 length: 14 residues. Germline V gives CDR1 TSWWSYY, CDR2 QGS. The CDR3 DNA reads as TGTGCTCTTGGGGAACTGGGGTACACCGATAAGCTCATCTTT. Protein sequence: CALGELGYTDKLIF.

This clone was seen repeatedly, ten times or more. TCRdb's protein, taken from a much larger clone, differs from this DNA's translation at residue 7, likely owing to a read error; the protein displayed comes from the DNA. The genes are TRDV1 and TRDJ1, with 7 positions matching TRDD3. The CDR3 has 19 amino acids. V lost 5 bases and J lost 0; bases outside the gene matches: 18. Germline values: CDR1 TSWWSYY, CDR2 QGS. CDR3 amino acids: CALGNWGRVLEGNTDKLIF. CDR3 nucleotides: TGTGCTCTTGGGAACTGGGGCCGCGTACTGGAGGGGAACACCGATAAACTCATCTTT.

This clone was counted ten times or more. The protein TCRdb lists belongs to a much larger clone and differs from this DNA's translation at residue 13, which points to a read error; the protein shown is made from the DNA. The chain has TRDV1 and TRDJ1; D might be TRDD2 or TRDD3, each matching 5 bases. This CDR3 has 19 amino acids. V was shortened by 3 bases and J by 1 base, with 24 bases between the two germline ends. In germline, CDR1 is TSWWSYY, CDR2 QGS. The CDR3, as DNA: TGTGCTCTTGGGGACCCAAGTCCCTTCGGGAGGGGGTGCACCGATAAACTCATCTTT. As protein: CALGDPSPFGRGCTDKLIF.

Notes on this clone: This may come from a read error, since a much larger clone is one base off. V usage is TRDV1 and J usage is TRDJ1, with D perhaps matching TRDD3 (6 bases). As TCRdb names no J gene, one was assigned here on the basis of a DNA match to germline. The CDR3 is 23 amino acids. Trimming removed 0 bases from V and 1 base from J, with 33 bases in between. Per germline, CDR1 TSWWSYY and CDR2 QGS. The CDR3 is CALGELGESPLILGDTGTDKLIF. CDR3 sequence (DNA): TGTGCTCTTGGGGAACTAGGGGAAAGTCCCCTAATTCTTGGCGATACGGGCACCGATAAACTCATCTTT.

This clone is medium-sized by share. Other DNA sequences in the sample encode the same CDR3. The CDR3 DNA follows: TGTGCCTGTGACACCCCGACTGGGGGATATAAACTCATCTTT. Its protein is CACDTPTGGYKLIF. V gene TRDV2 combines with J gene TRDJ1, with 10 bases fitting TRDD3. The germline CDR1 and CDR2 sequences are GEAIGNYY and EKD. V was pared by 0 bases and J by 6 bases, with 3 bases of the junction left unmatched. This CDR3 has 14 residues.

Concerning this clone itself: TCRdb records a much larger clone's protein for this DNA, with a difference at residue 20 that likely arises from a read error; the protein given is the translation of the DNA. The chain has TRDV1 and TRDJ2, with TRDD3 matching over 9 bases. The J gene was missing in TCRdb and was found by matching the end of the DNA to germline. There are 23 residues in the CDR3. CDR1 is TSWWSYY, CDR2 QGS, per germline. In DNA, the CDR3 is TGTGCTCTTGGGGAACTCCTATCCACCACTCCGTACTGGGGGACAAAAATGACAGCACGACTCTTCTTT. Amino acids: CALGELLSTTPYWGTKMTARLFF.

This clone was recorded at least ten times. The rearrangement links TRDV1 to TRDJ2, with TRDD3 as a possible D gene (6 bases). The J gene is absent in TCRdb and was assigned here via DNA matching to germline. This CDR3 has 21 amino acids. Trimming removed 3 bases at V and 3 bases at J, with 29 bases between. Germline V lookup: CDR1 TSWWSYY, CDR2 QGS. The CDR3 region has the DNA TGTGCTCTTGGGGACCATACTGGGACCTTCGAAATGGTACAAATGACAGCACAACTCTTCTTT. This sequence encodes CALGDHTGTFEMVQMTAQLFF.

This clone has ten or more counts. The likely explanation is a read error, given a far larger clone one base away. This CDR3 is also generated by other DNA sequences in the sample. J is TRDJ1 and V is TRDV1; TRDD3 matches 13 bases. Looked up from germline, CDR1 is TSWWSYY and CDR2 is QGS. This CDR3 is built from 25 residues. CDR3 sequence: CALGSLPRGLTGGYAFPPYTDKLIF. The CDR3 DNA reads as TGTGCCCTTGGGAGCCTTCCGCGAGGCCTTACTGGGGGATACGCGTTTCCCCCGTACACCGATAAACTCATCTTT.

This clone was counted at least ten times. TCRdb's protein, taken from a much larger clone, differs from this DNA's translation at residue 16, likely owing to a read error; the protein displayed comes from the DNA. CDR3 residues: CACDTLRVLGGPVITNKLIF. The CDR3 region has the DNA TGTGCCTGTGACACTCTTAGAGTACTGGGTGGGCCGGTCATCACCAATAAACTCATCTTT. The rearrangement links TRDV2 to TRDJ1; tentative D call: TRDD3 (6 bases). CDR1 is GEAIGNYY, CDR2 EKD, per germline. The CDR3 spans 20 residues.

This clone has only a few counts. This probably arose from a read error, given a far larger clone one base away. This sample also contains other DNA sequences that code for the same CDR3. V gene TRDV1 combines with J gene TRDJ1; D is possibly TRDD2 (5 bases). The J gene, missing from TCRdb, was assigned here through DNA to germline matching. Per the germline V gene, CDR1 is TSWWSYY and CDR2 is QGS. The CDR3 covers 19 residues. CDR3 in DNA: TGTGCTCTTGGGGAAACCCTCCTTCTTGCATTAAAGTACACTGATAAACTCATCTTT. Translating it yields CALGETLLLALKYTDKLIF.

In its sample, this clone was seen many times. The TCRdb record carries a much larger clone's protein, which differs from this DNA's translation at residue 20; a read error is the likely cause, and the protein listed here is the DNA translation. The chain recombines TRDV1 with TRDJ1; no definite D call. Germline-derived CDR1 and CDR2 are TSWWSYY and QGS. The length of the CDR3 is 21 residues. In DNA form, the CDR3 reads TGTGCTCTTGGGGAACCCCCTTTACACGTACGGGGTACATTATACACCGATAAACTCACCTTT. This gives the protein CALGEPPLHVRGTLYTDKLTF.

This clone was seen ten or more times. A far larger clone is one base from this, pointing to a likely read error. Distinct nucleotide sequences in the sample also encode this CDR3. This CDR3 is CALGEIPSFTGGAKLIF. The DNA for the CDR3 is TGTGCCCTTGGGGAAATCCCTTCCTTTACTGGGGGAGCCAAACTCATCTTT. The gene calls are TRDV1 and TRDJ1; 9 nucleotides line up with TRDD3. CDR3 length: 17 residues. Per germline, CDR1 TSWWSYY and CDR2 QGS.

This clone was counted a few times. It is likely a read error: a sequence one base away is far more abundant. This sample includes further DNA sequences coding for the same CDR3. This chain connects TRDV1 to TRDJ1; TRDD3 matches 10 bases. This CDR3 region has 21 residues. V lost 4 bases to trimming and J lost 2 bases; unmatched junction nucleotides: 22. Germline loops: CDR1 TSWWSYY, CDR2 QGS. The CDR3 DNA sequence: TGTGCTCTTGGGGCCCATTCCTACGTCGGTGGGGGATACTCAGAAACCGATAAACTCATCTTT. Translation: CALGAHSYVGGGYSETDKLIF.

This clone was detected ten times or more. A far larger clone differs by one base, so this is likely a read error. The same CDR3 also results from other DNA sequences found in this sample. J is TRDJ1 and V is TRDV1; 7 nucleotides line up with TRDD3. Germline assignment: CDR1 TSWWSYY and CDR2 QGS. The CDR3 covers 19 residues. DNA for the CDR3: TGTGCCCTTGGGGAATCTACGCAGTACTGGGGAATGTACACCGATAAACTCATCTTT. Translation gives CALGESTQYWGMYTDKLIF.